The sequence of this T cell receptor (beta chain) was determined in a study of blood T cell repertoires in COVID-19. For the study at large: T cells, B-cell-depleted T cells, or PBMCs provided the cDNA or gDNA that served as material.

This clone was seen just once. Enrollees, about 18 to 89 years old, lived in 24 US areas. The V segment lost 4 bases and the J segment 6 bases; nucleotides outside the gene matches: 11. The CDR3 sequence is 17 residues long. Germline values: CDR1 SGHVS, CDR2 FNYEAQ. Using immunoSEQ multiplex PCR, the repertoire was profiled, and TCRdb retains in-frame clones only, with some absent. The table includes 490,000 or so clones, 85% to 90% detected once. The TCR comes from a woman aged 35 to 49 who had recovered from COVID-19. The specimen sequenced was PBMCs or T cells enriched from blood (not recorded which). The rearrangement uses TRBV7-6 and TRBJ2-2; 10 bases match TRBD1. The CDR3 DNA sequence: TGTGCCAGCAGCTGCAATCCGGGACAGGGGTGTTCCGGGGAGCTGTTTTTT. Translating it yields CASSCNPGQGCSGELFF.